The entry below gives a single TCR beta chain sequence along with its context. Its target is unknown. This record belongs to a study of post-analysis software for immune sequencing data. Notes on the study in general: Among a handful of TRBV segments more frequent in patients than controls were TRBV5-6, TRBV5-1 and TRBV20-1.

Presence of unique molecular identifiers characterized the TCR beta cDNA libraries. TCRdb recomputed calls from the PCR reads with MiXCR, one row per CDR3 protein. The sample contains a few hundred thousand distinct CDR3 sequences, about a third of which appear only once. The ends lost 1 base at V and 3 bases at J; junction bases unmatched: 2. The germline V gene has CDR1 SGHDT and CDR2 YYEEEE. The CDR3 has 15 residues. The chain recombines TRBV5-6 with TRBJ2-1, with 9 positions matching TRBD1. The material sequenced was blood. This receptor was taken from a girl between 10 and 17 years old with multiple sclerosis. The CDR3 reads CASSLRTGVYNEQFF. Here the CDR3 DNA reads TGTGCCAGCAGCTTGAGGACAGGGGTCTACAATGAGCAGTTCTTC. The entire variable domain, with the rest obtained from reference TRBV5-6 and TRBJ2-1, is as follows: DAGVTQSPTHLIKTRGQQVTLRCSPKSGHDTVSWYQQALGQGPQFIFQYYEEEERQRGNFPDRFSGHQFPNYSSELNVNALLLGDSALYLCASSLRTGVYNEQFFGPGTRLTVL.